The rows below give T cell receptor beta chains drawn from one sample of a study of T cell changes during pregnancy in multiple sclerosis. The table came from immunoSEQ multiplex PCR; TCRdb's copy has only in-frame clones and leaves some out. The data show 85,000 to 120,000 clones, under 95% seen once. The source was peripheral blood, collected after pregnancy. These receptor sequences come from a female donor with multiple sclerosis, enrolled in a pregnancy study. Both conserved end residues are part of each CDR3. A D gene is named only where the DNA matches it firmly. Clone size is stated in some rows and not others, as once, few, many or a class when expanded.

TRBV25-1	NA	TRBD1	TRBJ2-7	TGTGCCAGCAGTGCTAAACAGGGGAAAAACTCCTACGAGCAGTACTTC	CASSAKQGKNSYEQYF
TRBV2	NA	NA	TRBJ2-2	TGTGCCAGCAGTGAAAAGGGGCTGAACACCGGGGAGCTGTTTTTT	CASSEKGLNTGELFF
TRBV6-1	few	TRBD1	TRBJ1-5	TGTGCCAGCGGGGACAGGAATCAGCCCCAGCATTTT	CASGDRNQPQHF
TRBV5-4	NA	TRBD2	TRBJ2-2	TGTGCCAGCAGCTTTGGCGGGAGAGGAGGGACCGGGGAGCTGTTTTTT	CASSFGGRGGTGELFF
TRBV7-9	NA	NA	TRBJ1-1	TGTGCCAGCAGCTTACCGCGTACTGAAGCTTTCTTT	CASSLPRTEAFF
TRBV9	NA	TRBD1	TRBJ1-6	TGTGCCAGCAGCGTAGGACAGGGGGGATCACCCCTCCACTTT	CASSVGQGGSPLHF
TRBV7-3	NA	NA	TRBJ2-7	TGTGCCAGCAGCTTCACCGGGTTAAAATTTTACGAGCAGTACTTC	CASSFTGLKFYEQYF
TRBV19	NA	NA	TRBJ1-1	TGTGCCAGTAAGAGGGGAGGCACTGAAGCTTTCTTT	CASKRGGTEAFF
TRBV28	NA	TRBD2	TRBJ2-1	TGTGCCTGTACCGACCCGGGACTAGCGGACGATGAGCAGTTCTTC	CACTDPGLADDEQFF
TRBV12-5	NA	TRBD1	TRBJ2-1	TGTGCTAGTGGTTTGTACTACAGGGGGTCCTACAATGAGCAGTTCTTC	CASGLYYRGSYNEQFF
TRBV19	once	TRBD2	TRBJ2-1	TGTGCCACCTCACAGACTAGCGGGAGAGTATACAATGAGCAGTTCTTC	CATSQTSGRVYNEQFF
TRBV7-9	NA	NA	TRBJ1-5	TGTGCCAGCAGCTTAATTGAGGAATCCCAGCATTTT	CASSLIEESQHF
TRBV30	NA	TRBD1	TRBJ2-5	TGTGCCTGGAGTGCGACCGGGACAGGGGGCTTGCAGACCCAGTACTTC	CAWSATGTGGLQTQYF
TRBV2	NA	TRBD2	TRBJ2-1	TGTGCCAGCAGTTACTCCCCTCTAGCGGGGGTCTACAATGAGCAGTTCTTC	CASSYSPLAGVYNEQFF
TRBV7-3	NA	NA	TRBJ2-2	TGTGCCAGCAGCCCCGGACTCACCGGGGAGCTGTTTTTT	CASSPGLTGELFF
TRBV7-9	NA	NA	TRBJ1-1	TGTGCCAGCAGTTTCACGAGGGAGTCAGAAGCTTTCTTT	CASSFTRESEAFF
TRBV7-6	NA	TRBD2	TRBJ2-2	TGTGCCAGCAGCCCCCTCGGACTAGCGGGCCGCACCGGGGAGCTGTTTTTT	CASSPLGLAGRTGELFF
TRBV5-1	NA	NA	TRBJ2-3	TGCGCCAGCAGACCTCTAGCAGGGGGCACAGATACGCAGTATTTT	CASRPLAGGTDTQYF
TRBV29-1	NA	TRBD1	TRBJ1-5	TGCAGCGTCGCACTAGGGACAGGGGGAGGACAGCCCCAGCATTTT	CSVALGTGGGQPQHF
TRBV2	NA	NA	TRBJ2-2	TGTGCCAGCCTAGAGGTAGAGAGCACCGGGGAGCTGTTTTTT	CASLEVESTGELFF
TRBV28	NA	NA	TRBJ1-5	TGTGCCAGCAGTTTCGGACAGAATCAGCCCCAGCATTTT	CASSFGQNQPQHF
TRBV6-5	NA	TRBD1	TRBJ1-5	TGTGCCAGCAGTACAGGGGCTACTCAGCCCCAGCATTTT	CASSTGATQPQHF
TRBV5-4	NA	NA	TRBJ1-2	TGTGCCAGCAGCTTGGTAAGGCGGCCCGACTATGGCTACACCTTC	CASSLVRRPDYGYTF
TRBV5-4	NA	NA	TRBJ2-1	TGTGCCAGCAGCTTGGGGCCTAGCTCGTACAATGAGCAGTTCTTC	CASSLGPSSYNEQFF
TRBV5-1	NA	NA	TRBJ2-1	TGCGCCAGCAGCTTGGTGGCAGGTTCCTACAATGAGCAGTTCTTC	CASSLVAGSYNEQFF
TRBV20-1	NA	TRBD1	TRBJ1-5	TGCACCACAGGGGGGAACCAGCCCCAGCATTTT	CTTGGNQPQHF
TRBV30	NA	NA	TRBJ2-3	TGTGCCTCCACCGTACGGGGGGCCGGGTCAGATACGCAGTATTTT	CASTVRGAGSDTQYF
TRBV2	NA	NA	TRBJ1-2	TGTGCCAGCAGTGAAAAGGGGCAGAACTATGGCTACACCTTC	CASSEKGQNYGYTF
TRBV7-2	once	NA	TRBJ2-1	TGTGCCAGCAGCTTAGGCCTAAGTCGGAATGAGCAGTTCTTC	CASSLGLSRNEQFF
TRBV2	NA	TRBD1	TRBJ2-7	TGTGCCAGCAGGGGGGGGACAGGGATCGGAGACGAGCAGTACTTC	CASRGGTGIGDEQYF
TRBV18	NA	TRBD1	TRBJ1-4	TGTGCCAGCTCACCCTATATGAGGACAGGGAATGAAAAACTGTTTTTT	CASSPYMRTGNEKLFF
TRBV19	NA	NA	TRBJ2-1	TGTGCCAGTAGTATCGGGGACACGAGCTCCTACAATGAGCAGTTCTTC	CASSIGDTSSYNEQFF
TRBV19	NA	NA	TRBJ1-6	TGTGCCAGTAGTATTGGACAAAATAATTCACCCCTCCACTTT	CASSIGQNNSPLHF
TRBV28	NA	NA	TRBJ1-5	TGTGCCAGCAAAGGGGGACGAGGTCAGCCCCAGCATTTT	CASKGGRGQPQHF
TRBV7-2	NA	NA	TRBJ1-6	TGTGCCAGCAGCTTCCGCTTAGCAGGGAATTCACCCCTCCACTTT	CASSFRLAGNSPLHF
TRBV2	NA	NA	TRBJ2-5	TGTGCCAGCGCAGGAGGGGGCCAGGGGACCCAGTACTTC	CASAGGGQGTQYF
TRBV2	once	NA	TRBJ1-4	TGTGCCAGCAGTCCGGGACTCCAACAGAAGGAAAAACTGTTTTTT	CASSPGLQQKEKLFF
TRBV27	NA	NA	TRBJ1-1	TGTGCCAGCAGTTTGGCCGCCGGGGGTTCCATGAACACTGAAGCTTTCTTT	CASSLAAGGSMNTEAFF
TRBV10-3	NA	NA	TRBJ2-5	TGTGCCATCGGTAACAAGGGGCTGGAAGAGACCCAGTACTTC	CAIGNKGLEETQYF
TRBV5-1	NA	TRBD2	TRBJ2-1	TGCGCCAGCAGCCCCGGACTAGATGAGCAGTTCTTC	CASSPGLDEQFF